Each of the 26 T cell receptor beta chains below was sequenced from the same sample in a study of blood T cell repertoires in COVID-19. Here immunoSEQ multiplex PCR was the method, and the copy in TCRdb shows in-frame clones only, minus some. The sample holds about 250,000 clones, more than 65% seen once. The sequencing input was peripheral blood. These receptors were taken from a woman aged 35 to 49 with active or convalescent COVID-19.

The chain recombines TRBV4-1 with TRBJ2-5; no reliable D call. The germline gives CDR1 MGHRA, CDR2 YSYEKL. The CDR3 length is 16 residues. Deletions cut 0 bases from V and 2 bases from J, with 13 bases between. DNA for the CDR3: TGCGCCAGCAGCCAAGATCCGGCTGGGCCACAAGAGACCCAGTACTTC. This encodes CASSQDPAGPQETQYF.

This chain links TRBV2 with TRBJ1-5, with a possible D match to TRBD1 (6 bases). From germline, CDR1 is SNHLY and CDR2 FYNNEI. V lost 6 bases, J lost 6 bases, and 21 bases lay in between. This CDR3 region has 16 residues. CDR3 DNA sequence: TGTGCCAGCAGCGACCCGGGACAAAGGGGGAGTCAGCCCCAGCATTTT. This encodes CASSDPGQRGSQPQHF.

This clone occurred a few times. CDR3 nucleotides: TGTGCCAGCAGCCAAGGGAATCGGGGTCTCTATGGCTACACCTTC. It is translated as CASSQGNRGLYGYTF. V and J are TRBV3-1 (or the pseudogene TRBV3-2) and TRBJ1-2; D gene unclear. CDR3 length equals 15 residues. Germline V CDR1 and CDR2: LGHDT, YNNKEL (reference sequence). V lost 1 base, J lost 4 bases, and 13 bases lay in between.

The CDR3 here is CASTPLAGALGNTQYF. The CDR3 nucleotides are TGTGCCAGCACGCCACTAGCGGGGGCGCTGGGGAATACGCAGTATTTT. This rearrangement joins TRBV9 to TRBJ2-3, with 11 bases that match TRBD2. The CDR3 contains 16 residues. V shed 6 bases, J shed 7 bases, and the junction held 13 bases outside the gene matches. The germline V gene has CDR1 SGDLS and CDR2 YYNGEE.

This rearrangement joins TRBV6-5 to TRBJ1-2; D remains ambiguous. Germline V lookup: CDR1 MNHEY, CDR2 SVGAGI. V lost 7 bases to trimming and J lost 0 bases, with 12 bases between them. CDR3 length equals 14 residues. The DNA for the CDR3 is TGTGCCAGCAACGGGAGGTCTGCTAACTATGGCTACACCTTC. Encoded protein: CASNGRSANYGYTF.

The rearrangement uses TRBV5-1 and TRBJ2-1, with 15 positions matching TRBD2. V dropped 3 bases and J dropped 10; count of bases not matched to a gene: 5. This CDR3 region has 15 residues. Germline CDR1 SGHRS, CDR2 YFSETQ. CDR3 amino acids: CASSWTSGGAWEQFF. The CDR3 region has the DNA TGCGCCAGCAGCTGGACTAGCGGGGGGGCATGGGAGCAGTTCTTC. The whole variable domain, filled in from reference TRBV5-1 and TRBJ2-1, reads KAGVTQTPRYLIKTRGQQVTLSCSPISGHRSVSWYQQTPGQGLQFLFEYFSETQRNKGNFPGRFSGRQFSNSRSEMNVSTLELGDSALYLCASSWTSGGAWEQFFGPGTRLTVL.

This clone was seen once. V usage is TRBV5-1 and J usage is TRBJ2-5, with 8 bases fitting TRBD1. The CDR3 contains 15 residues. Germline trimming cut 4 bases from V and 0 bases from J; bases unmatched to any gene: 5. The V gene's germline CDR1 is SGHRS and CDR2 YFSETQ. The CDR3 region is CASSLGTGYQETQYF. CDR3 DNA: TGCGCCAGCAGCCTGGGGACAGGTTACCAAGAGACCCAGTACTTC.

The chain carries TRBV6-1 and TRBJ2-2; the D gene is possibly TRBD1 (5 bases). This CDR3 region has 16 residues. Trimming shortened V by 6 bases and J by 0 bases, and 14 bases separated the two germline ends. CDR1 is MNHNS and CDR2 is SASEGT in the germline V gene. CDR3 sequence: CASSEFPTANTGELFF. The CDR3 DNA sequence: TGTGCCAGCAGCGAATTCCCGACAGCGAACACCGGGGAGCTGTTTTTT.

This chain joins TRBV27 and TRBJ1-2, with D unclear. CDR1 is MNHEY and CDR2 is SMNVEV in the germline V gene (reference sequence). V lost 2 bases to trimming and J lost 2 bases, with 6 bases between them. The length of the CDR3 is 13 residues. The CDR3 sequence: CASSLGRNYGYTF. CDR3 sequence (DNA): TGTGCCAGCAGTTTAGGCAGGAACTATGGCTACACCTTC.

V usage is TRBV5-5 and J usage is TRBJ1-1, with TRBD1 matching 7 bases. Germline assignment: CDR1 SGHKS and CDR2 YYEKEE (reference sequence). Losses at the gene ends were 5 bases for V and 2 bases for J; bases not matched to a gene: 9. The CDR3 consists of 15 residues. CDR3 sequence: CASSLTGALNTEAFF. DNA of the CDR3: TGTGCCAGCAGTTTAACAGGGGCCCTTAACACTGAAGCTTTCTTT.

The chain has TRBV5-5 and TRBJ2-2; no clear D. Germline assignment: CDR1 SGHKS and CDR2 YYEKEE (reference sequence). Trimming removed 0 bases at V and 2 bases at J, with 5 bases between. This CDR3 has 14 amino acids. CDR3 nucleotide sequence: TGTGCCAGCAGCTTGGCTGTTAACACCGGGGAGCTGTTTTTT. Protein sequence: CASSLAVNTGELFF.

The CDR3 loop is CASRQGGNTGELFF. The DNA of the CDR3 is TGTGCCAGTCGACAGGGAGGGAACACCGGGGAGCTGTTTTTT. This chain connects TRBV19 to TRBJ2-2, with D perhaps TRBD1 (7 bases). The CDR3 covers 14 residues. Germline assignment: CDR1 LNHDA and CDR2 SQIVND (reference sequence). Deletions cut 8 bases from V and 1 base from J, with 11 bases between.

The chain recombines TRBV10-1 with TRBJ2-3; 7 bases map to TRBD1. This CDR3 region has 15 residues. The J segment lost 2 bases and the V segment lost 4 bases, leaving 6 bases of the junction unmatched. In germline, CDR1 is WNHNN, CDR2 SYGVQD (reference sequence). The CDR3 is CASSVDRQVTDTQYF. CDR3 nucleotide sequence: TGCGCCAGCAGTGTGGACAGGCAGGTCACAGATACGCAGTATTTT.

This clone was seen more than once but under ten times. The rearrangement joins TRBV6-4 to TRBJ1-6, with no clear D. V was clipped by 6 bases and J by 4 bases, with 10 bases between them. The CDR3 is 14 residues long. Germline CDR1 and CDR2: MRHNA and SNTAGT. The CDR3: CASSRTDYNSPLHF. The CDR3 bases are TGTGCCAGCAGCCGGACTGATTATAATTCACCCCTCCACTTT.

The V and J genes are TRBV2 and TRBJ2-2; TRBD1 aligns across 9 bases. Germline V gives CDR1 SNHLY, CDR2 FYNNEI. Trimming removed 6 bases from V and 0 bases from J; junction bases left unmatched: 8. CDR3 size: 17 residues. CDR3 coding DNA: TGTGCCAGCAGCGAACCCCGGGACAGGGCGAACACCGGGGAGCTGTTTTTT. Translating gives CASSEPRDRANTGELFF.

V is TRBV4-2 and J is TRBJ2-1; a weak D match, TRBD1 (5 bases). Germline assignment: CDR1 LGHNA and CDR2 YNFKEQ. There are 17 residues in the CDR3. V lost 0 bases, J lost 0 bases, and 12 bases lay in between. DNA of the CDR3: TGTGCCAGCAGCCAAGAATGGGGCTACCTCTCCTACAATGAGCAGTTCTTC. Protein product: CASSQEWGYLSYNEQFF.

The chain uses TRBV6-2 or TRBV6-3 and TRBJ1-1; a possible D gene is TRBD1 (5 bases). V gave up 4 bases and J gave up 6 bases, with 15 bases separating them. The CDR3 is 14 residues long. Germline CDR1 reads MNHEY; CDR2 reads SVGEGT. The CDR3 spells CASSSAGGRAEAFF. In nucleotides, the CDR3 is TGTGCCAGCAGTTCAGCCGGGGGGAGGGCTGAAGCTTTCTTT.

The chain carries TRBV3-1 (or the pseudogene TRBV3-2) and TRBJ1-6; 9 bases align to TRBD1. Trimming removed 4 bases from V and 10 bases from J; junction bases left unmatched: 11. CDR1 and CDR2 from the germline V gene are LGHDT and YNNKEL (reference sequence). This CDR3 contains 16 residues. The CDR3 region is CASSRSQGQGESPLHF. CDR3 sequence (DNA): TGTGCCAGCAGCCGATCCCAGGGACAGGGTGAATCACCCCTCCACTTT.

The rearrangement links TRBV19 to TRBJ1-5; 8 bases fit TRBD1. V gave up 3 bases and J gave up 4 bases; unmatched junction bases: 2. The CDR3 has 14 residues. CDR1 LNHDA and CDR2 SQIVND come from the germline V gene (reference sequence). Here the CDR3 reads CASSMGQDNQPQHF. The CDR3 bases are TGTGCCAGTAGTATGGGACAGGATAATCAGCCCCAGCATTTT. The whole variable domain, filled in from reference TRBV19 and TRBJ1-5, reads DGGITQSPKYLFRKEGQNVTLSCEQNLNHDAMYWYRQDPGQGLRLIYYSQIVNDFQKGDIAEGYSVSREKKESFPLTVTSAQKNPTAFYLCASSMGQDNQPQHFGDGTRLSIL.

The V and J genes are TRBV7-8 and TRBJ1-1, with 7 positions matching TRBD1. CDR1 is SGHVS, CDR2 FQNEAQ, per germline. The CDR3 spans 14 residues. With V trimmed by 5 bases and J by 6 bases, 9 bases remained unmatched. The CDR3 spells CASSRDSPSPEAFF. CDR3 nucleotides: TGTGCCAGCAGCCGGGACAGTCCTAGTCCTGAAGCTTTCTTT.

The rearrangement links TRBV7-9 to TRBJ1-4, with D perhaps matching TRBD1 (6 bases). Germline CDR1 is SEHNR and CDR2 is FQNEAQ (reference sequence). This CDR3 region has 15 residues. The V gene lost 1 base and the J gene lost 7 bases, with 13 bases spanning the gap. The CDR3 here is CASSLGGGSGEKLFF. The CDR3 DNA reads TGTGCCAGCAGCTTAGGCGGGGGCTCGGGTGAAAAACTGTTTTTT.

The chain joins TRBV30 to TRBJ2-6; TRBD2 matches 7 bases. The germline V gene has CDR1 GTSNPN and CDR2 SVGIG (reference sequence). The V and J ends lost 0 bases and 1 base, in that order; junction bases with no gene match: 3. There are 16 residues in the CDR3. The CDR3 nucleotides read TGTGCCTGGAGTGTAATGGGAGGGTCTGGGGCCAACGTCCTGACTTTC. Protein product: CAWSVMGGSGANVLTF.

This chain joins TRBV6-5 and TRBJ1-3; D might be TRBD1 (6 bases). Trimming shortened V by 4 bases and J by 1 base, and 14 bases separated the two germline ends. Per the germline V gene, CDR1 is MNHEY and CDR2 is SVGAGI. The CDR3 contains 16 residues. CDR3 nucleotide sequence: TGTGCCAGCAGTTTGTTCTCCGGGACATCTGGAAACACCATATATTTT. This codes for CASSLFSGTSGNTIYF.

The V and J genes are TRBV30 and TRBJ1-5; TRBD1 might be the D (6 bases). This CDR3 comprises 16 residues. Germline V gene lookup returns CDR1 GTSNPN and CDR2 SVGIG (reference sequence). V gave up 0 bases and J gave up 0 bases, with 12 bases separating them. The CDR3 bases are TGTGCCTGGAGTGTCCCGGGGGGCCATAGCAATCAGCCCCAGCATTTT. Amino acid sequence: CAWSVPGGHSNQPQHF.

The DNA for the CDR3 is TGTGCCAGCAACCCGCCGGGGACAGCTTATGGCTACACCTTC. This translates into CASNPPGTAYGYTF. The J gene is TRBJ1-2, the V gene TRBV25-1; 7 bases align to TRBD1. In germline, CDR1 is MGHDK, CDR2 SYGVNS. V was clipped by 7 bases and J by 5 bases; unmatched bases: 10. This CDR3 has 14 residues.

The V gene is TRBV28, the J gene TRBJ1-5; 7 bases align to TRBD1. V dropped 7 bases and J dropped 3; count of bases not matched to a gene: 15. The CDR3 contains 17 residues. The V gene's germline CDR1 is MDHEN and CDR2 SYDVKM. The CDR3 DNA reads TGTGCCAGCAATATCCTCCGGGACAGCCGACTCAATCAGCCCCAGCATTTT. It specifies CASNILRDSRLNQPQHF.